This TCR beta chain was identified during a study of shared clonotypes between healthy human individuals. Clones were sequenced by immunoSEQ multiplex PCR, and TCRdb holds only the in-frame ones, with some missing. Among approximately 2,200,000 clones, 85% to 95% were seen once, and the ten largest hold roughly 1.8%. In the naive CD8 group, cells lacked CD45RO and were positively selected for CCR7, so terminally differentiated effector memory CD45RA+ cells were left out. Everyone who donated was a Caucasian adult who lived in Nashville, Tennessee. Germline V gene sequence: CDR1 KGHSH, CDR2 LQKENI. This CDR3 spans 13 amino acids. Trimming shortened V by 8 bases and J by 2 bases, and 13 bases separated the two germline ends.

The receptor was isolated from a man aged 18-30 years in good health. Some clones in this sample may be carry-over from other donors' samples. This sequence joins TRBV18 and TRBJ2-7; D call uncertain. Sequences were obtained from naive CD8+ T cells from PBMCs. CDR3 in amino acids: CASTSTETYEQYF. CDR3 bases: TGTGCCAGCACGAGCACGGAGACCTACGAGCAGTACTTC. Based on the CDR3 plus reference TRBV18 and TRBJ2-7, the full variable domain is NAGVMQNPRHLVRRRGQEARLRCSPMKGHSHVYWYRQLPEEGLKFMVYLQKENIIDESGMPKERFSAEFPKEGPSILRIQQVVRGDSAAYFCASTSTETYEQYFGPGTRLTVT.